The entry below describes one T cell receptor (beta chain). Study processing details: Estimation of nucleated cell counts was performed using reference gene primer amplification. The repertoire was sequenced with immunoSEQ multiplex PCR; TCRdb's copy has only in-frame clones and lacks some. V, J and clone size were drawn from that table, and D and trimming were deduced from the DNA. The repertoire has about 270,000 clones, about 85% of them found once; the top ten carry around 3.9%. The data derive from a study of blood T cell repertoires in COVID-19. Study-wide background: Specimens from acute and convalescent COVID-19 originated in the United States, Italy and Spain. T cells, B-cell-depleted T cells, or PBMCs supplied cDNA or gDNA.

V gave up 3 bases and J gave up 3 bases; unmatched junction bases: 8. From germline, CDR1 is SGHRS and CDR2 YFSETQ. The length of the CDR3 is 16 residues. The sequence was obtained from a woman between 50 and 59 years old with active or convalescent COVID-19. V usage is TRBV5-1 and J usage is TRBJ2-7, with 11 bases aligning to TRBD2. The specimen was peripheral blood. The CDR3, as DNA: TGCGCCAGCAGCTATGACAGTACTAGCGGGAGCTACGAGCAGTACTTC. It translates to CASSYDSTSGSYEQYF.